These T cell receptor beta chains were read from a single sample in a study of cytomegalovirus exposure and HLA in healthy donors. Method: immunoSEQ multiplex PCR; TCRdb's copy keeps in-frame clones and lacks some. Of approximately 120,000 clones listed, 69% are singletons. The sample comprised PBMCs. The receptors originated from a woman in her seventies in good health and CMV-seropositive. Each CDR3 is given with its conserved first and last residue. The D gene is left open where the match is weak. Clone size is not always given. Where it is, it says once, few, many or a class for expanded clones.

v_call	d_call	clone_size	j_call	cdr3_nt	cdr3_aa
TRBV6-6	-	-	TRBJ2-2	TGTGCCAGCAGCCACTCCGAGAACACCGGGGAGCTGTTTTTT	CASSHSENTGELFF
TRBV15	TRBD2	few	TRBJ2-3	TGTGCCACCAGCAGAGGTTTTACTAGCGGCACAGATACGCAGTATTTT	CATSRGFTSGTDTQYF
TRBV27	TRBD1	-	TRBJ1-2	TGTGCCAGCAGGAAGACAGGGGGCATCTATGGCTACACCTTC	CASRKTGGIYGYTF
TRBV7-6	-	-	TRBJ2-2	TGTGCCAGCAGCTTGACGGGACTTCCGAACACCGGGGAGCTGTTTTTT	CASSLTGLPNTGELFF
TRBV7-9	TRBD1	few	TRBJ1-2	TGTGCCAGCAGCGGAGGGGGCAAGGGCTATGGCTACACCTTC	CASSGGGKGYGYTF
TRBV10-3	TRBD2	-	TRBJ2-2	TGTGCCATCAGTGACTGGACTAGCGGTACCGGGGAGCTGTTTTTT	CAISDWTSGTGELFF
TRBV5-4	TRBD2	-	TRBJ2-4	TGTGCCAGCAGCTTAGGAGGGACTAGTGGCAAAAACATTCAGTACTTC	CASSLGGTSGKNIQYF
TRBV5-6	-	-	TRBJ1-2	TGTGCCAGCAGCTTGGTGGATTTGACATTTGGCTACACCTTC	CASSLVDLTFGYTF
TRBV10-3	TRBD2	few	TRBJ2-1	TGTGCCATCAGCCCCATGCCCCATACTAGCGGGGGGTACAATGAGCAGTTCTTC	CAISPMPHTSGGYNEQFF
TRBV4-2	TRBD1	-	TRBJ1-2	TGTGCCAGCAGCCAAACGGGGACAGCATCTAACTATGGCTACACCTTC	CASSQTGTASNYGYTF
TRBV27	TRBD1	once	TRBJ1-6	TGTGCCAGCTTACAGGGGGGTGGACCCCTCCACTTT	CASLQGGGPLHF
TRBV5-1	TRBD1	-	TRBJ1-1	TGCGCCAGCAGCTTGGGGACAGGGGTGGGCACTGAAGCTTTCTTT	CASSLGTGVGTEAFF
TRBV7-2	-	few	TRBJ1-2	TGTGCCAGCAGCCTTCAGGCCCGCTATGGCTACACCTTC	CASSLQARYGYTF
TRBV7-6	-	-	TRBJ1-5	TGTGCCAGCAGCTTAGGACTACCGGGCAGTAATCAGCCCCAGCATTTT	CASSLGLPGSNQPQHF
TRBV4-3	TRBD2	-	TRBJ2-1	TGCGCCAGCAGCCAAGATGCCCCCAGCGGGGGGCACAATGAGCAGTTCTTC	CASSQDAPSGGHNEQFF
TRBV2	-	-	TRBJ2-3	TGTGCCAGCAGTGATGTGGCAGGGCGCACAGATACGCAGTATTTT	CASSDVAGRTDTQYF
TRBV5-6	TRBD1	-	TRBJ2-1	TGTGCCAACAGCTTCTTGACAGGGCGTAATGAGCAGTTCTTC	CANSFLTGRNEQFF
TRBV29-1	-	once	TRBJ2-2	TGCAGCGTTTCATTTGGACAGAGCACCGGGGAGCTGTTTTTT	CSVSFGQSTGELFF
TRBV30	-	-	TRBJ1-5	TGTGCCTGGAGTGGGCAGGGTACTCAGCCCCAGCATTTT	CAWSGQGTQPQHF
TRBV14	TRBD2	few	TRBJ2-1	TGTGCCAGCAGCCCCGGGGGGGTGGAGCAGTTCTTC	CASSPGGVEQFF
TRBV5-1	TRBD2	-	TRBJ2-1	TGCGCCAGCAGCTTGGACCTACTAGCGGGGGGGCTTAATGAGCAGTTCTTC	CASSLDLLAGGLNEQFF
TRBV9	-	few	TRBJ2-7	TGTGCCAGCAGCCCTTTTGCCCAGGACTACGAGCAGTACTTC	CASSPFAQDYEQYF
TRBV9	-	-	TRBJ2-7	TGTGCCAGCAGCGTAGGGGGAGGGGGGGCCTACGAGCAGTACTTC	CASSVGGGGAYEQYF
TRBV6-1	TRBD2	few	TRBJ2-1	TGTGCCAGCAGTGGGGCCGGGACTAGCGGGGGGGCCCTGAATGAGCAGTTCTTC	CASSGAGTSGGALNEQFF
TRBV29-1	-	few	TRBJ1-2	TGCAGCGTTGAACAGGGGTCTTATGGCTACACCTTC	CSVEQGSYGYTF
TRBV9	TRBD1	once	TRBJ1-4	TGTGCCAGCAGTGGGGACAGGGGGCATGAAAAACTGTTTTTT	CASSGDRGHEKLFF
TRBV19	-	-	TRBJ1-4	TGTGCCAGTACCAAGACTCGAGCTAATGAAAAACTGTTTTTT	CASTKTRANEKLFF
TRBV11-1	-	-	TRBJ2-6	TGTGCCAGCAGCTTAAACGGACAACACCTCTCTGGGGCCAACGTCCTGACTTTC	CASSLNGQHLSGANVLTF
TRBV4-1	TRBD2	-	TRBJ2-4	TGCGCCAGCAGCCAAGTTGGCCGACTAGCGGGGGGGCTCGGCATTCAGTACTTC	CASSQVGRLAGGLGIQYF
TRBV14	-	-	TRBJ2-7	TGTGCCAGCAGCCAAGATTTCGGCGGCTACGAGCAGTACTTC	CASSQDFGGYEQYF
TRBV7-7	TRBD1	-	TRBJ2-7	TGTGCCAGCAGCCCAGGGGGTCTCCTCTCCCTCAGCGAGCAGTACTTC	CASSPGGLLSLSEQYF
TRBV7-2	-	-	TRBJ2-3	TGTGCCAGCAGCGGGCAGGGAGATACGCAGTATTTT	CASSGQGDTQYF
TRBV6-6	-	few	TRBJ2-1	TGTGCCAGCAGTTACTCGGGCGGGGACAATGAGCAGTTCTTC	CASSYSGGDNEQFF
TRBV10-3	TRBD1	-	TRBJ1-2	TGTGCCATCAGATCGACAGGGGACGGTTATGGCTACACCTTC	CAIRSTGDGYGYTF
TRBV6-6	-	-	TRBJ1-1	TGTGCCAGCACCCTTACAGGGGAAGCTTTCTTT	CASTLTGEAFF
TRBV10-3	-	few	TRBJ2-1	TGTGCCATCAGTCCCTGGGGGCGGGGGCTCGATGAGCAGTTCTTC	CAISPWGRGLDEQFF
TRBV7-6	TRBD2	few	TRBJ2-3	TGTGCCAGCAGCTTCCCGGCCAGCGGGGGTTCCACAGATACGCAGTATTTT	CASSFPASGGSTDTQYF
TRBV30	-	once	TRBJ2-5	TGTGCCTGGAGTGCCCGGGACACGAGTCCCCAAGAGACCCAGTACTTC	CAWSARDTSPQETQYF
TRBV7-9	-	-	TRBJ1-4	TGTGCCAGCTCCAAAACTACCAATGAAAAACTGTTTTTT	CASSKTTNEKLFF
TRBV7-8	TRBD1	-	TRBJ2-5	TGTGCCGAGGGGACAGGGTCGTCCCAAGAGACCCAGTACTTC	CAEGTGSSQETQYF
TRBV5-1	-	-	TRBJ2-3	TGCGCCAGCAGCCCTTATCAGGCCATTAGCACAGATACGCAGTATTTT	CASSPYQAISTDTQYF
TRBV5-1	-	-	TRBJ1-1	TGCGCCAGCAGCTTGGATAGGCAGGATGAAGCTTTCTTT	CASSLDRQDEAFF
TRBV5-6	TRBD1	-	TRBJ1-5	TGTGCCAGCAGCTTTACAGGGGCCCTCAATCAGCCCCAGCATTTT	CASSFTGALNQPQHF
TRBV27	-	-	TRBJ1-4	TGTGCCAGCAGTTTTTCAGGGATTGAAAAACTGTTTTTT	CASSFSGIEKLFF
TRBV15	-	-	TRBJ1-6	TGTGCCACCAGCGGGTCGGGGGAGGGTAATAGTTCACCCCTCCACTTT	CATSGSGEGNSSPLHF
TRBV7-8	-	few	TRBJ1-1	TGTGCCAGCAGCTTAACCATGGCGGGGAACACTGAAGCTTTCTTT	CASSLTMAGNTEAFF
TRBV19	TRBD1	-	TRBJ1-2	TGTGCCAGTAGCCCACAGGGGGGCTATGGCTACACCTTC	CASSPQGGYGYTF
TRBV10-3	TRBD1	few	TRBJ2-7	TGTGCCATCAGTGAGGGGTATACAGGGGCGGACTACGAGCAGTACTTC	CAISEGYTGADYEQYF
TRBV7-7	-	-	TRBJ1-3	TGTGCTAGCAGCCCGAACGGTCCTGGCTCTGGAAACACCATATATTTT	CASSPNGPGSGNTIYF
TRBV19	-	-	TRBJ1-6	TGTGCCAGTAGTATACAGGATGCTGGTAATTCACCCCTCCACTTT	CASSIQDAGNSPLHF
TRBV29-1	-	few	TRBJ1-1	TGCAGCGTTGCGGGGGGTCGCTTCACTGAAGCTTTCTTT	CSVAGGRFTEAFF
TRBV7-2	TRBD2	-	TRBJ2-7	TGTGCCAGCAGCCCCACGGGACTAGCGGGGAGGGATTACGAGCAGTACTTC	CASSPTGLAGRDYEQYF
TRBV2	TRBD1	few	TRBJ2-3	TGTGCCAGCAGTCGGGACAGGTCAGCAGGAGATACGCAGTATTTT	CASSRDRSAGDTQYF
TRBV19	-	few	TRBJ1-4	TGTGCCAGTAGTATGGGGATCGAGGGAAAACTGTTTTTT	CASSMGIEGKLFF